These 15 T cell receptor beta chains share one sample of origin, sequenced in a study of blood T cells in healthy people across ages. Alongside a J-beta primer mix, a sample-barcoded 5' primer served in a second PCR lasting about 6 to 12 cycles. TCRdb analysed the 5' RACE reads with MiXCR anew, one entry per CDR3 protein. The sample holds hundreds of thousands of distinct CDR3 sequences, under 30% seen once. This sample also belongs to another study, concerning T cells of mothers and their children.

Sequenced input: blood. The source is a boy younger than 18 in good health.

This sequence joins TRBV4-1 and TRBJ2-7; D possibly corresponds to TRBD2 (6 bases). The V end lost 0 bases, the J end lost 5 bases, and 20 bases lay between the germline ends. This CDR3 region has 17 residues. From germline, CDR1 is MGHRA and CDR2 YSYEKL. The CDR3 coding sequence is TGCGCCAGCAGCCAAGATGGAACGGGAGTTACCAGGAACGAGCAGTACTTC. Translating it yields CASSQDGTGVTRNEQYF.

This clonotype turned up a few times. The chain carries TRBV4-3 and TRBJ2-3; 11 nucleotides line up with TRBD2. CDR1 LGHNA and CDR2 YSLEER come from the germline V gene. V was pared by 1 base and J by 5 bases, with 5 bases of the junction left unmatched. CDR3 size: 16 residues. CDR3 loop: CASSQGSSGRIDTQYF. The CDR3 DNA sequence: TGCGCCAGCAGCCAAGGGTCTAGCGGGAGGATAGATACGCAGTATTTT.

This clonotype was seen at least ten times. The chain recombines TRBV29-1 with TRBJ2-7; the D is unclear. V lost 1 base and J lost 2, with 9 bases in between. Germline V lookup: CDR1 SQVTM, CDR2 ANQGSEA. This CDR3 has 13 amino acids. CDR3 region: CSVEAGSAYEQYF. The CDR3 DNA follows: TGCAGCGTTGAAGCTGGCAGTGCCTACGAGCAGTACTTC.

This clonotype was picked up a small number of times. The chain uses TRBV7-3 and TRBJ2-2; D call uncertain. The V gene lost 1 base and the J gene lost 3 bases, with 18 bases spanning the gap. This CDR3 has 18 residues. Germline CDR1 SGHTA, CDR2 FQGTGA. In nucleotides, the CDR3 is TGTGCCAGCAGCTTAATCCACCGAACACGGACCCACACCGGGGAGCTGTTTTTT. Protein product: CASSLIHRTRTHTGELFF.

This clonotype was seen only a few times. The J gene is TRBJ2-4, the V gene TRBV6-1; 12 nucleotides line up with TRBD1. Per the germline V gene, CDR1 is MNHNS and CDR2 is SASEGT. Germline trimming cut 1 base from V and 0 bases from J; bases unmatched to any gene: 10. The CDR3 has 20 residues. This chain's CDR3 is CASSEVTRDRGLGAKNIQYF. As DNA, the CDR3 is TGTGCCAGCAGTGAAGTAACACGGGACAGGGGGCTAGGAGCCAAAAACATTCAGTACTTC.

The rearrangement links TRBV9 to TRBJ2-3; the match to TRBD1 covers 11 bases. Trimming cost V 4 bases and J 5 bases; bases outside gene matches: 3. Germline CDR1 SGDLS, CDR2 YYNGEE. The CDR3 is made up of 14 amino acids. The CDR3, as DNA: TGTGCCAGCAGCCGGACAGGGGGCGAAGATACGCAGTATTTT. The encoded protein is CASSRTGGEDTQYF.

This clonotype occurred many times. The V and J genes are TRBV7-9 and TRBJ2-7; D is perhaps TRBD1 or TRBD2 (5 bases each). The CDR3 extends over 14 amino acids. Per the germline V gene, CDR1 is SEHNR and CDR2 is FQNEAQ (reference sequence). Trimming left V 4 bases short and J 2 bases short, with 12 bases between. The CDR3 bases are TGTGCCAGCAGCTCCCGGGACCTGCCCTACGAGCAGTACTTC. Encoded protein: CASSSRDLPYEQYF.

This clonotype was seen a few times. This chain's CDR3 is CASSQGGLTGVNTEAFF. The CDR3 DNA sequence: TGCGCCAGCAGCCAAGGCGGGCTGACAGGGGTGAACACTGAAGCTTTCTTT. This sequence joins TRBV4-1 and TRBJ1-1, with 8 bases lining up with TRBD1. Germline trimming cut 1 base from V and 0 bases from J; bases unmatched to any gene: 7. Germline V gives CDR1 MGHRA, CDR2 YSYEKL. There are 17 residues in the CDR3.

V and J are TRBV2 and TRBJ2-1; 10 bases align to TRBD2. Germline CDR1 SNHLY, CDR2 FYNNEI. CDR3 length: 17 amino acids. Unmatched junction bases numbered 7, after V lost 0 bases and J lost 5 bases. The CDR3 DNA sequence: TGTGCCAGCAGTGAAGCGCTTTCGGGACTAGCGAACAATGAGCAGTTCTTC. This sequence encodes CASSEALSGLANNEQFF.

CDR3 nucleotide sequence: TGCAGTGCTAGAGGCCAGGGTTTTGGGGCCAACGTCCTGACTTTC. It encodes CSARGQGFGANVLTF. The V call is TRBV20-1, the J call TRBJ2-6; possibly TRBD1 for D (5 bases). The CDR3 is made up of 15 amino acids. Germline CDR1 reads DFQATT; CDR2 reads SNEGSKA (reference sequence). V was trimmed by 1 base and J by 3 bases, leaving 10 bases between them.

V usage is TRBV7-9 and J usage is TRBJ2-3, with 8 bases lining up with TRBD2. Germline V gene lookup returns CDR1 SEHNR and CDR2 FQNEAQ (reference sequence). The trim removed 2 bases at V and 4 bases at J, leaving 8 bases unmatched. The CDR3 consists of 16 residues. In DNA, the CDR3 is TGTGCCAGCAGCTTAAGAGCGGGAGCGGCGGCAGATACGCAGTATTTT. It encodes CASSLRAGAAADTQYF.

This clonotype has a handful of counts. The V and J genes are TRBV21-1 and TRBJ2-3. TRBV21-1 is marked as a pseudogene. CDR3 length: 15 amino acids. The CDR3 DNA follows: TGTGCCAGCAGCATTTCTACTGACTGCACAGATACGCAGTATTTT. This encodes CASSISTDCTDTQYF.

In this sample, this clonotype turned up a few times. V is TRBV4-1 and J is TRBJ1-4; no clear D gene. CDR3 length: 15 residues. V lost 5 bases, J lost 4 bases, and 14 bases lay in between. Germline values: CDR1 MGHRA, CDR2 YSYEKL. The CDR3 DNA reads as TGCGCCAGCAGCAAAAGACGGACCAATAATGAAAAACTGTTTTTT. It translates to CASSKRRTNNEKLFF.

The chain links TRBV20-1 to TRBJ2-7; 8 nucleotides match TRBD2. CDR1 is DFQATT, CDR2 SNEGSKA, per germline (reference sequence). The J segment lost 4 bases and the V segment lost 5 bases, leaving 7 bases of the junction unmatched. CDR3 size: 13 residues. CDR3 loop: CSAGLAPKYEQYF. CDR3 sequence (DNA): TGCAGTGCTGGACTAGCCCCTAAATACGAGCAGTACTTC.

This chain joins TRBV7-8 and TRBJ2-5; 7 nucleotides agree with TRBD1. The J call is in doubt because the DNA end fits TRBJ2-7 better. Germline CDR1 is SGHVS and CDR2 is FQNEAQ. The CDR3 covers 13 residues. CDR3 protein: CASSYRGTYEQYF. CDR3 DNA sequence: TGTGCCAGCAGCTACAGGGGAACCTACGAGCAGTACTTC.